This TCR beta chain was captured in a study of T cell repertoires in cytomegalovirus infection. About the study: Recently identified HLA-C-restricted CMV epitopes were used, and well-studied HLA-B-restricted CMV epitopes were used as well. Public signatures in TCR beta pointed to CMV infection and matching HLA type.

This clonotype appeared a single time. Its antigen is not known. Study outcomes and limitations: CMV-specific HLA-C-restricted TCR beta clonotypes dominated the ex vivo response.

Each CDR3 protein gets one entry after TCRdb re-called the reads with MiXCR. The table includes 900,000 to 950,000 distinct CDR3 sequences, approximately 33% detected once. The CDR3 covers 14 residues. Looked up from germline, CDR1 is DFQATT and CDR2 is SNEGSKA (reference sequence). Between the trimmed V and J ends, which lost 6 bases and 2 bases, there was a span of 15 bases. The TCR sequence derives from a human donor in good health (CMV status not recorded). Some clones in this sample may be carry-over from other donors' samples. The sequencing here drew on cultured CD8+ T cells from PBMCs, taken from culture after CMV antigen stimulation. V and J are TRBV20-1 and TRBJ2-3, with D perhaps matching TRBD2 (5 bases). Written as DNA, the CDR3 is TGCAGTGCAACGGGGTACACGAACACAGATACGCAGTATTTT. This gives the protein CSATGYTNTDTQYF.